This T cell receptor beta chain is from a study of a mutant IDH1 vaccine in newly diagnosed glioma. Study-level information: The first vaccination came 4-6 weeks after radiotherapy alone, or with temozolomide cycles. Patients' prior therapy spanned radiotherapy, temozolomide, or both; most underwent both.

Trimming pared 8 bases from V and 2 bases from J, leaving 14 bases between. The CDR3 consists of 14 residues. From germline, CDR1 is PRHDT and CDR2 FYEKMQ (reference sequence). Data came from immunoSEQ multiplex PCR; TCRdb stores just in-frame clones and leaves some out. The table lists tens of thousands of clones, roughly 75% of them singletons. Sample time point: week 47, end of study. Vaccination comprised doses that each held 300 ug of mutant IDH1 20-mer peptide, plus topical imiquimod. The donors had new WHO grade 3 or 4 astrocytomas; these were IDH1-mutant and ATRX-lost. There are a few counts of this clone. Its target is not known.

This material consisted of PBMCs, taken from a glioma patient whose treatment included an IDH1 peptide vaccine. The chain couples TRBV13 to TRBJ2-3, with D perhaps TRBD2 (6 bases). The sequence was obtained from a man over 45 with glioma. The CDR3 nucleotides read TGTGCCAGCGGAGGGGCACCGCTCACAGATACGCAGTATTTT. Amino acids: CASGGAPLTDTQYF.